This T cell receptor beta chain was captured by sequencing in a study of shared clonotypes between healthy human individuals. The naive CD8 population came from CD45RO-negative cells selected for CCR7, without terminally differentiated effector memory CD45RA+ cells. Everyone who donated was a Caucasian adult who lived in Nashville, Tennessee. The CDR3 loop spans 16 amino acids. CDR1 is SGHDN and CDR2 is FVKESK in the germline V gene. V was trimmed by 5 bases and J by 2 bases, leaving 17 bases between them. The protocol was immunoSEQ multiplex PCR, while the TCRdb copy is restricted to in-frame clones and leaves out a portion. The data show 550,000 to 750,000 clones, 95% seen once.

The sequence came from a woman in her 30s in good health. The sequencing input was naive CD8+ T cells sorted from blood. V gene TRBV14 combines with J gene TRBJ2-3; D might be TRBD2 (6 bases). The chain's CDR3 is CASSSAPRGPTDTQYF. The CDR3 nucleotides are TGTGCCAGCAGCTCTGCGCCGCGGGGTCCCACAGATACGCAGTATTTT.